These 24 T cell receptor beta chains share one sample of origin, sequenced in a study of shared clonotypes between healthy human individuals (dated by TCRdb to the early 2020s). The receptor library was made with the immunoSEQ multiplex PCR assay. TCRdb holds this immuneACCESS table with in-frame rearrangements only. Some clones are missing; in checked studies, unresolved V genes explain under half, and the rest has no known cause. This sample gives approximately 1.4 million clones in total; roughly 98% of them show up just once. 0.4% to 0.45% of the sample lies in the top ten. The sample was naive CD4+ T cells sorted from blood. What this sample's cell subset or site label stands for: CD45RA+ positively selected. Every receptor here comes from a man aged 25 to 45 in good health.

The rearrangement joins TRBV5-8 to TRBJ1-5; no definite D call. This CDR3 is 14 amino acids long. Germline CDR1 SGHTS, CDR2 YDEGEE. Between the trimmed V and J ends, which lost 2 bases and 3 bases, there was a span of 9 bases. DNA for the CDR3: TGTGCCAGCAGCTTTCCGACGTACAATCAGCCCCAGCATTTT. Translation gives CASSFPTYNQPQHF.

This clone was observed a single time. In DNA form, the CDR3 reads TGTGCCAGCAGCGGTATGGTTGTTGGAGGCCGCTACGAGCAGTACTTC. This sequence encodes CASSGMVVGGRYEQYF. The chain couples TRBV6-6 to TRBJ2-7; D may be TRBD2 (5 bases). V lost 6 bases, J lost 3 bases, and 21 bases lay in between. CDR3 length: 16 amino acids. Germline values: CDR1 MNHNY, CDR2 SVGAGI (reference sequence).

This chain links TRBV25-1 with TRBJ1-1; D possibly corresponds to TRBD1 (6 bases). Germline V lookup: CDR1 MGHDK, CDR2 SYGVNS. This CDR3 has 15 amino acids. Deletions cut 7 bases from V and 4 bases from J, with 19 bases between. CDR3 sequence reads: CASTRSWGLGTEAFF. The CDR3 DNA reads as TGTGCCAGCACCCGATCATGGGGGCTGGGCACTGAAGCTTTCTTT.

This clone was found once. The genes are TRBV10-3 and TRBJ1-5; possibly TRBD1 for D (5 bases). This CDR3 is 15 amino acids long. Germline CDR1 and CDR2: ENHRY and SYGVKD. V gave up 6 bases and J gave up 1 base, with 13 bases separating them. The CDR3 DNA sequence: TGTGCCATCAGACGGGACTACGGGAGCAATCAGCCCCAGCATTTT. Protein: CAIRRDYGSNQPQHF.

The V gene is TRBV5-6, the J gene TRBJ1-1; D ambiguous. Germline assignment: CDR1 SGHDT and CDR2 YYEEEE. The V gene lost 1 base and the J gene lost 1 base, with 14 bases spanning the gap. CDR3 length equals 16 residues. As DNA, the CDR3 is TGTGCCAGCAGCTTGATTTCCCGGCCAACGAACACTGAAGCTTTCTTT. Encoded protein: CASSLISRPTNTEAFF.

This chain uses TRBV6-1 with TRBJ1-1; D possibly corresponds to TRBD1 (5 bases). Germline V CDR1 and CDR2: MNHNS, SASEGT. V was pared by 8 bases and J by 5 bases, with 18 bases between. CDR3 length: 14 residues. The CDR3 DNA reads TGTGCCAGCTGTCAATCCGGGACTGTAACTGAAGCTTTCTTT. Translation gives CASCQSGTVTEAFF.

CDR3: CATSRGGLSNQPQHF. CDR3 DNA sequence: TGTGCCACCTCCCGGGGGGGTCTTAGCAATCAGCCCCAGCATTTT. The genes are TRBV6-6 and TRBJ1-5; perhaps TRBD1 as D (5 bases). Germline loops: CDR1 MNHNY, CDR2 SVGAGI (reference sequence). V was shortened by 10 bases and J by 0 bases, with 16 bases between the two germline ends. The CDR3 contains 15 residues.

The rearrangement uses TRBV5-1 and TRBJ2-1, with D unclear. The V and J ends lost 4 bases and 5 bases respectively, with 7 bases between them. The CDR3 spans 12 residues. Germline CDR1 SGHRS, CDR2 YFSETQ. The CDR3 nucleotides read TGCGCCAGCAGCACCGGAGACAATGAGCAGTTCTTC. Translating it yields CASSTGDNEQFF.

The rearrangement links TRBV6-1 to TRBJ1-5; D is possibly TRBD1 (6 bases). V lost 5 bases to trimming and J lost 6 bases, with 17 bases between them. This CDR3 is built from 15 residues. Germline V gene data show CDR1 as MNHNS and CDR2 as SASEGT. This CDR3 reads CASSIQGIGFQPQHF. In nucleotides, the CDR3 is TGTGCCAGCAGTATTCAGGGGATAGGCTTTCAGCCCCAGCATTTT.

The chain has TRBV11-2 and TRBJ2-3; D is ambiguous. Germline assignment: CDR1 SGHAT and CDR2 FQNNGV. V was pared by 0 bases and J by 3 bases, with 10 bases between. This CDR3 contains 15 residues. The CDR3 nucleotides read TGTGCCAGCAGCTTAGATGCGGTTGGGACAGATACGCAGTATTTT. It specifies CASSLDAVGTDTQYF.

This rearrangement joins TRBV7-8 to TRBJ2-1; TRBD2 matches 9 bases. V lost 11 bases and J lost 5; bases outside the gene matches: 13. Germline V gives CDR1 SGHVS, CDR2 FQNEAQ. This CDR3 comprises 15 residues. The CDR3 here is CAPSPLAGTHNEQFF. CDR3 bases: TGTGCCCCATCCCCACTAGCGGGTACCCACAATGAGCAGTTCTTC. The complete variable domain, with remaining parts taken from reference TRBV7-8 and TRBJ2-1, reads GAGVSQSPRYKVAKRGQDVALRCDPISGHVSLFWYQQALGQGPEFLTYFQNEAQLDKSGLPSDRFFAERPEGSVSTLKIQRTQQEDSAVYLCAPSPLAGTHNEQFFGPGTRLTVL.

The chain combines TRBV10-3 with TRBJ2-7; TRBD2 agrees at 11 bases. Germline CDR1 reads ENHRY; CDR2 reads SYGVKD. The V and J ends lost 4 bases and 5 bases, in that order; junction bases with no gene match: 7. This CDR3 region has 15 residues. CDR3 DNA sequence: TGTGCCATCAGTGGAACTAGCGGGAGAAACCACGAGCAGTACTTC. Residues: CAISGTSGRNHEQYF.

Note on this clone: The same CDR3 can be traced to other DNA sequences in this sample. V is TRBV11-3 and J is TRBJ2-7; D remains unclear. V lost 1 base and J lost 3, with 7 bases in between. Per the germline V gene, CDR1 is SGHNT and CDR2 is YENEEA. This CDR3 has 13 residues. This CDR3 reads CASSLGYSYEQYF. CDR3 DNA sequence: TGTGCCAGCAGCTTAGGTTACAGCTACGAGCAGTACTTC. Full variable domain (outside the CDR3, taken from reference TRBV11-3 and TRBJ2-7): EAGVVQSPRYKIIEKKQPVAFWCNPISGHNTLYWYLQNLGQGPELLIRYENEEAVDDSQLPKDRFSAERLKGVDSTLKIQPAELGDSAVYLCASSLGYSYEQYFGPGTRLTVT.

The chain has TRBV18 and TRBJ1-1; no clear D. The CDR3 contains 16 residues. Trimming removed 4 bases from V and 5 bases from J, with 20 bases in between. CDR1 and CDR2 from the germline V gene are KGHSH and LQKENI. In DNA, the CDR3 is TGTGCCAGCTCACAGCGGCACGACGGACGTACGACTGAAGCTTTCTTT. It specifies CASSQRHDGRTTEAFF.

The chain combines TRBV11-2 with TRBJ2-7, with 10 positions matching TRBD1. J lost 5 bases, V lost 5 bases, and 12 bases had no gene match. The CDR3 runs 16 residues. CDR1 is SGHAT and CDR2 is FQNNGV in the germline V gene. This chain's CDR3 is CASSPRLGQGPHEQYF. The CDR3 DNA is TGTGCCAGCAGCCCACGGTTGGGACAGGGGCCCCACGAGCAGTACTTC.

A remark on this clone: Other DNA sequences in the sample encode the same CDR3. The chain joins TRBV14 to TRBJ1-2; D remains unclear. Germline V CDR1 and CDR2: SGHDN, FVKESK. The CDR3 runs 13 residues. V shed 1 base and J shed 1 base, with 4 bases lying between them. DNA for the CDR3: TGTGCCAGCAGCCAAGGGAATAACTATGGCTACACCTTC. This gives the protein CASSQGNNYGYTF.

The genes are TRBV11-2 and TRBJ2-7; D perhaps matches TRBD1 (6 bases). The CDR3 consists of 16 residues. Germline CDR1 reads SGHAT; CDR2 reads FQNNGV. Trimming left V 6 bases short and J 3 bases short, with 21 bases between. The CDR3 DNA reads as TGTGCCAGCAGGAGCTCACAGGGCGACAGGTACTACGAGCAGTACTTC. Amino acid sequence: CASRSSQGDRYYEQYF.

The V and J genes are TRBV7-9 and TRBJ2-2, with D tentatively TRBD2 (6 bases). The germline CDR1 and CDR2 sequences are SEHNR and FQNEAQ (reference sequence). Trimming cost V 5 bases and J 5 bases, with 24 bases left between them. The CDR3 covers 18 residues. CDR3: CASSPLLATVRGTGELFF. In DNA, the CDR3 is TGTGCCAGCAGCCCCCTTCTAGCGACCGTCCGGGGGACCGGGGAGCTGTTTTTT.

V usage is TRBV5-1 and J usage is TRBJ2-6; tentative D call: TRBD1 (7 bases). The CDR3 spans 19 residues. Germline lookup yields CDR1 SGHRS and CDR2 YFSETQ. Trimming took 1 base from V and 0 from J, leaving 17 bases between them. CDR3 residues: CASSLWAGTETSGANVLTF. The CDR3 DNA follows: TGCGCCAGCAGCTTGTGGGCGGGGACAGAGACCTCTGGGGCCAACGTCCTGACTTTC.

The chain joins TRBV5-1 to TRBJ2-5; possibly TRBD1 for D (5 bases). The CDR3 is 18 amino acids. Germline V gene sequence: CDR1 SGHRS, CDR2 YFSETQ. The germline V and J ends were trimmed by 0 bases and 0 bases, with 18 bases remaining between them. In nucleotides, the CDR3 is TGCGCCAGCAGCTTGGCGGCTCTTCCCTGGACAAACCAAGAGACCCAGTACTTC. Amino acid sequence: CASSLAALPWTNQETQYF.

The chain uses TRBV7-2 and TRBJ2-7; 7 bases are shared with TRBD1. The CDR3 runs 15 residues. Germline CDR1 reads SGHTA; CDR2 reads FQGNSA. Germline trimming cut 6 bases from V and 0 bases from J; bases unmatched to any gene: 8. The CDR3 loop reads CASSSGTAFSYEQYF. DNA of the CDR3: TGTGCCAGCAGTTCCGGGACAGCCTTCTCCTACGAGCAGTACTTC.

V usage is TRBV29-1 and J usage is TRBJ1-4; D not certain. Germline CDR1 and CDR2: SQVTM and ANQGSEA. The CDR3 is 12 residues long. V gave up 4 bases and J gave up 4 bases, with 7 bases separating them. The CDR3 here is CSVVSHNEKLFF. The CDR3 nucleotides read TGCAGCGTTGTAAGTCATAATGAAAAACTGTTTTTT.

The CDR3 coding sequence is TGTGCCAGCAGCTTACCCTCCTTAGGCTACACCTTC. This sequence encodes CASSLPSLGYTF. V gene TRBV7-9 combines with J gene TRBJ1-2; no definite D call. From germline, CDR1 is SEHNR and CDR2 FQNEAQ (reference sequence). V was pared by 2 bases and J by 8 bases, with 9 bases between. The CDR3 has 12 residues. Variable domain in full (rest from reference TRBV7-9 and TRBJ1-2): DTGVSQNPRHKITKRGQNVTFRCDPISEHNRLYWYRQTLGQGPEFLTYFQNEAQLEKSRLLSDRFSAERPKGSFSTLEIQRTEQGDSAMYLCASSLPSLGYTFGSGTRLTVV.

V is TRBV6-5 and J is TRBJ1-2, with D uncertain. Germline V gene data show CDR1 as MNHEY and CDR2 as SVGAGI. The CDR3 extends over 13 amino acids. V lost 7 bases and J lost 8, with 17 bases in between. Here the CDR3 reads CASTPTSLEGYTF. The CDR3 DNA follows: TGTGCCAGCACCCCGACGAGTTTAGAGGGCTACACCTTC.